The subject of this entry is one TCR beta chain. The clone's antigen remains unknown. There are no base qualities to consult, and no much larger clone falls within one base. This entry is derived from a study of Ad26.COV2.S vaccination and SARS-CoV-2 variants (dated by TCRdb to the early 2020s). For the study in its entirety: Donors in the vaccine arm were drawn from COV1001, a phase I-IIa trial of Ad26.COV2.S in healthy adults that was multicentre, randomized, double-blind and placebo-controlled. Dosing of Ad26.COV2.S was intramuscular, at either 5x10^10 or 1x10^11 viral particles, delivered as one shot or as two shots spaced 56 days apart. Sequencing of the TCRbeta repertoire served to evaluate the specificity and breadth of SARS-CoV-2-reactive T cell receptors following Ad26.COV2.S vaccination. The TCR-sequenced set comprised approximately 32 samples: roughly 19 Ad26.COV2.S vaccine recipients, 5 placebo recipients and 8 SARS-CoV-2 convalescent individuals. Trial participants were randomized into five groups of five, in which low-dose or high-dose Ad26.COV2.S was given once or twice, or placebo was given on both occasions. Investigators did not know the trial group allocation while performing experiments and assessing outcomes. Study-wide findings and limitations: According to the authors, total T cell responses may have been underestimated by the TCR breadth and depth analyses. After vaccination, substantial breadth of spike-specific CD8+ and CD4+ T cell responses was reported. Ad26.COV2.S recipients had higher spike-specific TCR breadth than placebo recipients (P = 0.0014). Vaccine and placebo recipients had similar non-spike TCR breadth, a finding consistent with the vaccine containing only spike. Comparing responses between vaccine doses or regimens was not something the study was powered to do.

TCRbeta CDR3 regions were sequenced with the immunoSEQ Assay. After extraction, genomic DNA underwent amplification by bias-controlled multiplex PCR, followed by high-throughput sequencing. Per the original workflow: To quantify the absolute abundance of each unique TCRbeta CDR3 region, sequences were collapsed and filtered. T cell fraction was estimated by normalization of TCRbeta template counts to usable DNA, with usable DNA being measured through amplification of reference genes present in all nucleated cells. Repertoire TCRs were annotated as SARS-CoV-2-specific by exact matching of V gene, CDR3 amino acid sequence and J gene to a known reactive TCR set. The reference SARS-CoV-2 TCR set was derived from MIRA and filtered for enrichment in COVID-19-positive ImmuneCODE repertoires, a step that removed public or cross-reactive TCRs. Drawing on the MIRA antigens, annotated TCRs were analysed further at the level of specific ORF or position within ORF. Depth was the summed frequency of annotated unique rearrangements, while breadth was defined as annotated unique rearrangements over total unique productive rearrangements. Group comparisons of TCR breadth used two-sided Wilcoxon rank-sum tests. TCRdb obtained this table from immuneACCESS and retained in-frame rearrangements with V and J assigned. These tables miss some clones; where compared with another copy, unresolved V genes account for less than half of the shortfall, and the remainder is unexplained. Clonal size and the V and J genes are those of that table, whereas D and trimming came from the DNA. This sample gives about 320,000 clones in total; more than 70% of them show up just once. Of the sample, more than 1.5% falls within the top ten clones.

The CDR3, from cysteine to phenylalanine, totals 15 residues. Just the 45-base CDR3 DNA is kept, in frame starting at base 1. Trimming removed 6 bases from V and 2 bases from J, leaving 13 bases between the germline ends. CDR1 and CDR2, per the germline V gene (reference sequence), are MNHEY and SMNVEV. This sample's treatment or condition label indicates: around 19 received Ad26.COV2.S at low or high dose, single or two shots; 5 received placebo; per-sample allocation not given. For vaccine and placebo recipients, repertoires were sequenced using samples collected on day 63 after the first injection. Cohort 1b enrolled 20 to 30 adults aged 18-55 years at a single site in Boston, USA, between 29 July and 7 August 2020. Ad26.COV2.S consisted of a replication-incompetent adenovirus type 26 vector by which a prefusion-stabilized SARS-CoV-2 spike protein from the original Wuhan strain was expressed.

The sequence came from a person aged 18-65 years who received the Ad26.COV2.S COVID-19 vaccine or a placebo. The chain joins TRBV27 to TRBJ1-4; TRBD1 is a weak D gene call, 5 bases matching. The sample here was peripheral blood, taken in a trial of Ad26.COV2.S vaccine versus placebo. The DNA sequence is TGTGCCAGCAGACGGGGGAGGCACACTAATGAAAAACTGTTTTTT. Translated, it reads CASRRGRHTNEKLFF.